A single sample is the source of the 19 T cell receptor beta chains below, sequenced in a study of T-cell reconstitution after alpha-beta-depleted transplantation in children. Unique molecular identifiers were used to barcode this TCRbeta library. TCRdb called the PCR reads again in MiXCR, with one record for every CDR3 protein. Of about 830,000 distinct CDR3 sequences in the sample, 16% are singletons; the top ten hold just under 5%. Sequencing was performed on PBMCs, mostly from graft donor cells, taken 360 days after TCRalphabeta/CD19-depleted stem cell transplant. The receptors derive from a male patient between 10 and 17 years old who had a stem cell transplant for acute lymphoblastic leukemia, so the T cells may come from the graft donor.

Many counts were recorded for this clonotype. The chain couples TRBV12-3 or TRBV12-4 to TRBJ2-7; 11 bases are a match to TRBD2. The CDR3 length is 15 residues. With V trimmed by 2 bases and J by 6 bases, 6 bases remained unmatched. This CDR3 is CASSLHLAGGGEQYF. CDR3 nucleotides: TGTGCCAGCAGTTTACACCTAGCGGGAGGCGGCGAGCAGTACTTC.

The J gene is TRBJ2-1, the V gene TRBV29-1, with D perhaps TRBD2 (5 bases). Germline CDR1 and CDR2: SQVTM and ANQGSEA. The CDR3 sequence is 15 residues long. Trimming removed 3 bases from V and 0 bases from J, with 12 bases in between. For the CDR3, the DNA is TGCAGCGTTGACCGATCGGGGAGCTCCTACAATGAGCAGTTCTTC. Protein: CSVDRSGSSYNEQFF.

This clonotype was counted a few times. The J gene is TRBJ2-2, the V gene TRBV7-6; the match to TRBD1 covers 8 bases. The CDR3 consists of 15 residues. V was clipped by 5 bases and J by 3 bases; unmatched bases: 5. The germline V gene encodes CDR1 SGHVS and CDR2 FNYEAQ. For the CDR3, the DNA is TGTGCCAGCAGCCCAGGGGGCGCGGACACCGGGGAGCTGTTTTTT. Translated, it gives CASSPGGADTGELFF.

At least ten counts were recorded for this clonotype. CDR3 in amino acids: CSARQGANTGELFF. The CDR3 region has the DNA TGCAGTGCTAGACAGGGGGCGAACACCGGGGAGCTGTTTTTT. This chain links TRBV20-1 with TRBJ2-2, with 7 positions matching TRBD1. The germline gives CDR1 DFQATT, CDR2 SNEGSKA (reference sequence). The length of the CDR3 is 14 residues. V was clipped by 2 bases and J by 0 bases; unmatched bases: 0.

The chain recombines TRBV20-1 with TRBJ1-1; D gene unclear. CDR1 DFQATT and CDR2 SNEGSKA come from the germline V gene (reference sequence). Trimming left V 1 base short and J 11 bases short, with 11 bases between. This CDR3 has 11 residues. The CDR3 coding sequence is TGCAGTGCTAGAGTAACCCCGGGGGCTTTCTTT. Translated: CSARVTPGAFF.

This clonotype was picked up a small number of times. The chain recombines TRBV19 with TRBJ2-7, with D perhaps TRBD1 (5 bases). The length of the CDR3 is 14 residues. Germline CDR1 is LNHDA and CDR2 is SQIVND (reference sequence). The V and J ends lost 3 bases and 5 bases respectively, with 14 bases between them. The CDR3 DNA is TGTGCCAGTAGTATCGACAGCCCTATTGACGAGCAGTACTTC. Translated: CASSIDSPIDEQYF.

The chain joins TRBV18 to TRBJ2-3, with D perhaps matching TRBD2 (5 bases). The CDR3 totals 16 residues. The germline V gene encodes CDR1 KGHSH and CDR2 LQKENI. Trimming removed 3 bases at V and 2 bases at J, with 15 bases between. Written as DNA, the CDR3 is TGTGCCAGCTCACCCCGCGGGCTCCTGGTCACAGATACGCAGTATTTT. Amino acid sequence: CASSPRGLLVTDTQYF.

This clonotype has more than one count but fewer than ten. The chain combines TRBV11-1 with TRBJ2-5, with 11 bases that match TRBD2. This CDR3 is 19 amino acids long. Germline CDR1 reads SGHAT; CDR2 reads FQDESV (reference sequence). Losses at the gene ends were 4 bases for V and 2 bases for J; bases not matched to a gene: 15. The CDR3 DNA sequence: TGTGCCAGCAGCTCCTCAAGAGCTCGACTAGCGGGACGTCAAGAGACCCAGTACTTC. This encodes CASSSSRARLAGRQETQYF.

The CDR3 nucleotides are TGCAGCGTTGAAGCAGGGATGAACACCGGGGAGCTGTTTTTT. It is translated as CSVEAGMNTGELFF. The chain uses TRBV29-1 and TRBJ2-2; weak D call: TRBD1 (5 bases). The CDR3 runs to 14 residues. Between the trimmed V and J ends, which lost 1 base and 1 base, there was a span of 7 bases. Germline V gives CDR1 SQVTM, CDR2 ANQGSEA.

V is TRBV12-3 or TRBV12-4 and J is TRBJ2-6; D unresolved. Trimming removed 6 bases at V and 2 bases at J, with 23 bases between. This CDR3 region has 19 residues. The CDR3 coding sequence is TGTGCCAGCAGCCAAAACCCGTTCAGGATAAGGGCTGGGGCCAACGTCCTGACTTTC. This sequence encodes CASSQNPFRIRAGANVLTF.

The chain recombines TRBV29-1 with TRBJ1-1, with D maybe TRBD1 (5 bases). V was cut by 7 bases and J by 6 bases, with 15 bases left in between. The CDR3 has 12 residues. Germline assignment: CDR1 SQVTM and CDR2 ANQGSEA. The DNA of the CDR3 is TGCAGCGGGGCGGGGCGCGGGGCTGAAGCTTTCTTT. Translating it yields CSGAGRGAEAFF. Looking up the rest from reference TRBV29-1 and TRBJ1-1 gives the full variable domain: SAVISQKPSRDICQRGTSLTIQCQVDSQVTMMFWYRQQPGQSLTLIATANQGSEATYESGFVIDKFPISRPNLTFSTLTVSNMSPEDSSIYLCSGAGRGAEAFFGQGTRLTVV.

This clonotype was seen many times. The chain couples TRBV4-1 to TRBJ2-7, with D possibly called TRBD1 or TRBD2 (5 bases each). V lost 9 bases and J 2 bases, leaving 14 bases between the germline ends. CDR1 is MGHRA, CDR2 YSYEKL, per germline. The CDR3 runs 13 residues. CDR3 bases: TGCGCCAGTTCCGGGACCGATCCCTACGAGCAGTACTTC. Translation: CASSGTDPYEQYF.

This clonotype occurred a few times. The V and J genes are TRBV7-2 and TRBJ2-3; 8 nucleotides match TRBD1. This CDR3 has 17 amino acids. V gave up 0 bases and J gave up 2 bases; unmatched junction bases: 7. CDR1 and CDR2 (germline): SGHTA, FQGNSA. Here the CDR3 reads CASSLAPGDRITDTQYF. The CDR3 region has the DNA TGTGCCAGCAGCTTAGCGCCCGGGGACAGGATCACAGATACGCAGTATTTT.

V usage is TRBV20-1 and J usage is TRBJ2-5; tentative D call: TRBD2 (6 bases). The CDR3 sequence is 13 residues long. Trimming shortened V by 5 bases and J by 6 bases, and 16 bases separated the two germline ends. Germline assignment: CDR1 DFQATT and CDR2 SNEGSKA (reference sequence). The CDR3 bases are TGCAGTGCTCCTCGGGAGCTAAAGAAGACCCAGTACTTC. Residues: CSAPRELKKTQYF.

This clonotype was observed a handful of times. The chain links TRBV27 to TRBJ1-1, with 7 bases that match TRBD1. V was clipped by 4 bases and J by 5 bases; unmatched bases: 7. The CDR3 spans 14 residues. Per the germline V gene, CDR1 is MNHEY and CDR2 is SMNVEV (reference sequence). CDR3 DNA: TGTGCCAGCAGTTATACAGGGGAACAAACTGAAGCTTTCTTT. Residues: CASSYTGEQTEAFF.

The table lists this clonotype with a few counts. The J gene is TRBJ2-1, the V gene TRBV12-3 or TRBV12-4; tentatively, D is TRBD1 or TRBD2 (7 bases each). The CDR3 consists of 15 residues. V was pared by 7 bases and J by 6 bases, with 19 bases between. The CDR3: CASKYGTAGINEQFF. CDR3 coding DNA: TGTGCCAGCAAGTACGGGACAGCGGGAATCAATGAGCAGTTCTTC.

This clonotype was picked up many times. V usage is TRBV5-6 and J usage is TRBJ2-5; no clear D gene. Per germline, CDR1 SGHDT and CDR2 YYEEEE. The V end lost 2 bases, the J end lost 4 bases, and 12 bases lay between the germline ends. This CDR3 is 14 amino acids long. The CDR3 DNA reads as TGTGCCAGCAGCTTCTTAGACACCGGAGAGACCCAGTACTTC. Protein: CASSFLDTGETQYF.

This clonotype was picked up one time. The rearrangement uses TRBV7-2 and TRBJ1-2, with TRBD1 matching 8 bases. Trimming cost V 1 base and J 4 bases; bases outside gene matches: 5. The CDR3 is made up of 15 amino acids. Looked up from germline, CDR1 is SGHTA and CDR2 is FQGNSA. CDR3 in amino acids: CASSLGQGAIYGYTF. The DNA for the CDR3 is TGTGCCAGCAGCTTAGGGCAGGGGGCGATCTATGGCTACACCTTC.

This sequence joins TRBV9 and TRBJ2-3; D is perhaps TRBD1 (6 bases). This CDR3 is built from 13 residues. Between the trimmed V and J ends, which lost 3 bases and 6 bases, there was a span of 11 bases. The germline V gene encodes CDR1 SGDLS and CDR2 YYNGEE. CDR3 nucleotide sequence: TGTGCCAGCAGCGCGGGACAAAGGGATACGCAGTATTTT. It specifies CASSAGQRDTQYF.